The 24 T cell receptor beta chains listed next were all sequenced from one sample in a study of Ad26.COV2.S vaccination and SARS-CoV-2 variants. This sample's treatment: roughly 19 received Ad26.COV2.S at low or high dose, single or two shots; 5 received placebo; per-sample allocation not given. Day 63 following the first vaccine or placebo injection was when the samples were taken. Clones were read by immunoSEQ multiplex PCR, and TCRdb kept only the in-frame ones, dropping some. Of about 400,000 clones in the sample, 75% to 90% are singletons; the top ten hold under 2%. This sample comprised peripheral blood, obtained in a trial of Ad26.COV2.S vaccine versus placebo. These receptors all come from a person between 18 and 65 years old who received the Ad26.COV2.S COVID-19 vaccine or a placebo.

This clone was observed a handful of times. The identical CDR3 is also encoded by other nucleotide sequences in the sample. This CDR3 reads CSVAGASYEQYF. CDR3 DNA sequence: TGCAGCGTTGCTGGGGCCTCCTACGAGCAGTACTTC. V is TRBV29-1 and J is TRBJ2-7; possible D gene TRBD1, 5 bases. The CDR3 runs 12 residues. Trimming stripped 4 bases from V and 0 bases from J, with 7 bases between. Germline CDR1 is SQVTM and CDR2 is ANQGSEA.

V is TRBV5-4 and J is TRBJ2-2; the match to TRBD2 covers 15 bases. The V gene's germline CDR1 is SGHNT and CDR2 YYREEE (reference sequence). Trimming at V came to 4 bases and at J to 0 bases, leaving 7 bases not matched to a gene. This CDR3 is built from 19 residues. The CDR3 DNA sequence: TGTGCCAGCAGCCCTCCGGGACTAGCGGGAGGACCGAACACCGGGGAGCTGTTTTTT. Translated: CASSPPGLAGGPNTGELFF.

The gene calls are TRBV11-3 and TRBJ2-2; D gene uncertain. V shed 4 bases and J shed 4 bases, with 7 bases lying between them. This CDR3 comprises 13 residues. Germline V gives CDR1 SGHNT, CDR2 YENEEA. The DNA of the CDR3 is TGTGCCAGCAGCTCCTTGGGCACCGGGGAGCTGTTTTTT. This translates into CASSSLGTGELFF.

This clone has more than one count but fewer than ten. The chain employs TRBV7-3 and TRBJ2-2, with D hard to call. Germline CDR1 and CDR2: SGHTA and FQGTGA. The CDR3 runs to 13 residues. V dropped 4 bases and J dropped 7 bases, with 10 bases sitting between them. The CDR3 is CASSSIPDGELFF. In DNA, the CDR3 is TGTGCCAGCAGCTCGATTCCAGACGGGGAGCTGTTTTTT. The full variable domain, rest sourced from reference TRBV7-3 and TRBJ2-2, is GAGVSQTPSNKVTEKGKYVELRCDPISGHTALYWYRQSLGQGPEFLIYFQGTGAADDSGLPNDRFFAVRPEGSVSTLKIQRTERGDSAVYLCASSSIPDGELFFGEGSRLTVL.

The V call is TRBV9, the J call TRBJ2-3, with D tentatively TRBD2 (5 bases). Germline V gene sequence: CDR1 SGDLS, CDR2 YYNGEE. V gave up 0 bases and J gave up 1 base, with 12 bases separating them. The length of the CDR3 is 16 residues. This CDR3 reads CASSVGERLGTDTQYF. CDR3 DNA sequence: TGTGCCAGCAGCGTAGGTGAGCGGCTGGGCACAGATACGCAGTATTTT. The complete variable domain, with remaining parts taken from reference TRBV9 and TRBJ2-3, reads DSGVTQTPKHLITATGQRVTLRCSPRSGDLSVYWYQQSLDQGLQFLIQYYNGEERAKGNILERFSAQQFPDLHSELNLSSLELGDSALYFCASSVGERLGTDTQYFGPGTRLTVL.

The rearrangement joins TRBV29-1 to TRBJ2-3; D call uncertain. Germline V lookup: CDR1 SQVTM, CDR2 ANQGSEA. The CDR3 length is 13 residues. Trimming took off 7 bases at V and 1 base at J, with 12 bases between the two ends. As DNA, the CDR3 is TGCAGCGCTTTCCATCGGGGCACAGATACGCAGTATTTT. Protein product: CSAFHRGTDTQYF.

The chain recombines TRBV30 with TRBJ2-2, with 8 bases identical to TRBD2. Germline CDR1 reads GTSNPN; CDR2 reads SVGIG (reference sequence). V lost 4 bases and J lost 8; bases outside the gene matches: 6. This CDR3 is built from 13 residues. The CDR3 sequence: CAWTRTSRGELFF. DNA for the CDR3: TGTGCCTGGACCCGGACTAGCCGAGGGGAGCTGTTTTTT.

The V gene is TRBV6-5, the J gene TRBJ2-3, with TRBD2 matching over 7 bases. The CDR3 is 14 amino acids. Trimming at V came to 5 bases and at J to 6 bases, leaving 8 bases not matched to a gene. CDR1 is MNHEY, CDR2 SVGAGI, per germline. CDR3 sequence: CASSPGGGMDTQYF. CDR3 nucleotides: TGTGCCAGCAGTCCTGGGGGGGGAATGGATACGCAGTATTTT.

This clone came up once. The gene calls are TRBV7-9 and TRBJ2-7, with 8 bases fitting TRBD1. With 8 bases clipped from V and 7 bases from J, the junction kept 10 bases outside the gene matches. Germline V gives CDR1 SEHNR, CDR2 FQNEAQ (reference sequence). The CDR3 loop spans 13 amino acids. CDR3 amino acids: CASSSDRAREQYF. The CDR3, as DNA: TGTGCCAGCTCCTCGGACAGGGCGAGGGAGCAGTACTTC.

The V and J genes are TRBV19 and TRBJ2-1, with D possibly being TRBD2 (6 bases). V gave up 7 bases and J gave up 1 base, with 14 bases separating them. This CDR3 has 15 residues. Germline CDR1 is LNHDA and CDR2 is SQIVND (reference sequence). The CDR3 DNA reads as TGTGCCAGTACCCTAAGCGGAGGGTCCTACAATGAGCAGTTCTTC. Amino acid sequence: CASTLSGGSYNEQFF.

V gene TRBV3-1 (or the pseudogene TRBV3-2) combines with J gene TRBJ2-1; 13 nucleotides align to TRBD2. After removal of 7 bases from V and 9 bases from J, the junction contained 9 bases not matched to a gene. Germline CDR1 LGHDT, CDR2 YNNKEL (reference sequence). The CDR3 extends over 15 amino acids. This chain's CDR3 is CASKAMGLAGREQFF. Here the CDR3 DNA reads TGTGCCAGCAAGGCGATGGGACTAGCGGGACGTGAGCAGTTCTTC.

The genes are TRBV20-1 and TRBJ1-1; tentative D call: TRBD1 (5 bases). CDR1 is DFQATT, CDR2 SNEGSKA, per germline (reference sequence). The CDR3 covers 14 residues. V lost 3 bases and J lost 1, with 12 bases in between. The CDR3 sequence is CSASIGQGNTEAFF. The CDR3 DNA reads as TGCAGTGCTAGTATCGGCCAGGGGAACACTGAAGCTTTCTTT.

The CDR3, as DNA: TGCAGTGCTAGTGGGGGACCTGGAAACACCATATATTTT. As protein: CSASGGPGNTIYF. V and J are TRBV20-1 and TRBJ1-3, with D possibly TRBD1 on 5 matching bases. This CDR3 comprises 13 residues. V shed 3 bases and J shed 2 bases, with 8 bases lying between them. Germline-derived CDR1 and CDR2 are DFQATT and SNEGSKA (reference sequence).

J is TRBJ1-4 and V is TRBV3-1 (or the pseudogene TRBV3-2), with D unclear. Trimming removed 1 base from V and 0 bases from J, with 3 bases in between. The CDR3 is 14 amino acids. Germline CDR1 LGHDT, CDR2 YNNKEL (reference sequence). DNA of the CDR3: TGTGCCAGCAGCCAAGGTTCAACTAATGAAAAACTGTTTTTT. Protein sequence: CASSQGSTNEKLFF.

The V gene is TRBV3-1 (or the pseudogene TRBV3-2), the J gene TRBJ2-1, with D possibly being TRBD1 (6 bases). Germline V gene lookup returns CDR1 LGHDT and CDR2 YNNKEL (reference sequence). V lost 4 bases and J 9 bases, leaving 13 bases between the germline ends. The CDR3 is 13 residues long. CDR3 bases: TGTGCCAGCAGCCTTAACAGGGTCCCTGAGCAGTTCTTC. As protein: CASSLNRVPEQFF.

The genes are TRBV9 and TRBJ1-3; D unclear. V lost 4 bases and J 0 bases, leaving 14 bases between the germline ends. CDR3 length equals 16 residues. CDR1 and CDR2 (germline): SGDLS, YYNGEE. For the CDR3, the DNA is TGTGCCAGCAGCCCCCGGTGGGCCGACTCTGGAAACACCATATATTTT. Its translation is CASSPRWADSGNTIYF.

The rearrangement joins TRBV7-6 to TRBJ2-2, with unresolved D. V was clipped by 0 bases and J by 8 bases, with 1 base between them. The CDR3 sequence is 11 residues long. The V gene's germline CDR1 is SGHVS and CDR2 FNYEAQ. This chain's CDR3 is CASSLAGELFF. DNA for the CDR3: TGTGCCAGCAGCTTAGCGGGGGAGCTGTTTTTT.

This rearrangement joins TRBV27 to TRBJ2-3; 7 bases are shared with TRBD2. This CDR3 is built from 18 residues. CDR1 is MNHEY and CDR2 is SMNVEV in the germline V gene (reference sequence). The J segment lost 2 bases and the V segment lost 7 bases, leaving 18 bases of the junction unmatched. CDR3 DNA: TGTGCCAGCACCCTCCTGGGAGGAGCGGGACTCAACACAGATACGCAGTATTTT. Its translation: CASTLLGGAGLNTDTQYF.

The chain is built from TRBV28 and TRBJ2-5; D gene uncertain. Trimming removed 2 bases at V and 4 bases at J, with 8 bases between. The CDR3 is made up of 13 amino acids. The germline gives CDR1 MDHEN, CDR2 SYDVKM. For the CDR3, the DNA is TGTGCCAGCAGTTTACCCGGATTAGAGACCCAGTACTTC. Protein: CASSLPGLETQYF.

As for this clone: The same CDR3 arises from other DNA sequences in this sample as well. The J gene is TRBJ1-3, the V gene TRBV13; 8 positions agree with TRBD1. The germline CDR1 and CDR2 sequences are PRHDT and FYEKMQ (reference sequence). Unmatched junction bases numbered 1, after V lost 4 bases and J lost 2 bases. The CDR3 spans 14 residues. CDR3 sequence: CASSSTGAGNTIYF. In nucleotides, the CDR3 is TGTGCCAGCAGCTCGACAGGGGCTGGAAACACCATATATTTT.

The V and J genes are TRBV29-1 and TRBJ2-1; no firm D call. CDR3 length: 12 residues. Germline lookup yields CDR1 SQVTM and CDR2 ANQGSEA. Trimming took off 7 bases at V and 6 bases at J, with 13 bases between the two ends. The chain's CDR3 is CSAGGVGNEQFF. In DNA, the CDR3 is TGCAGCGCTGGTGGGGTGGGCAATGAGCAGTTCTTC.

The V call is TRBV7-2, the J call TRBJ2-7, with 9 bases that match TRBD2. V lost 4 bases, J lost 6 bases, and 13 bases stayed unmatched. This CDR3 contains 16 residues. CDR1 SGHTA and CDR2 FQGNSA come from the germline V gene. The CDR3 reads CASSSFSGSSGGEQYF. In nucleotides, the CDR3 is TGTGCCAGCAGCTCGTTTAGCGGGAGCTCGGGGGGCGAGCAGTACTTC. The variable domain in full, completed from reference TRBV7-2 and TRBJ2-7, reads GAGVSQSPSNKVTEKGKDVELRCDPISGHTALYWYRQSLGQGLEFLIYFQGNSAPDKSGLPSDRFSAERTGGSVSTLTIQRTQQEDSAVYLCASSSFSGSSGGEQYFGPGTRLTVT.

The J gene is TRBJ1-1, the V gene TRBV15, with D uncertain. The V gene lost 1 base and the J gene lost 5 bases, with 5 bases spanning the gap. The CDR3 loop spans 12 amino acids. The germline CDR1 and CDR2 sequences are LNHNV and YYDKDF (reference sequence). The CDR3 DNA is TGTGCCACCAGCAGAGTTGGGACTGAAGCTTTCTTT. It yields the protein CATSRVGTEAFF.

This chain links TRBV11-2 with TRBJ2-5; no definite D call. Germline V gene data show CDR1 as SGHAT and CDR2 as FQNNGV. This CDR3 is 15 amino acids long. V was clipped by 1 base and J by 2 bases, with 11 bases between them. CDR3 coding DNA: TGTGCCAGCAGCTTAGGTGTGTCAGAACAAGAGACCCAGTACTTC. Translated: CASSLGVSEQETQYF.